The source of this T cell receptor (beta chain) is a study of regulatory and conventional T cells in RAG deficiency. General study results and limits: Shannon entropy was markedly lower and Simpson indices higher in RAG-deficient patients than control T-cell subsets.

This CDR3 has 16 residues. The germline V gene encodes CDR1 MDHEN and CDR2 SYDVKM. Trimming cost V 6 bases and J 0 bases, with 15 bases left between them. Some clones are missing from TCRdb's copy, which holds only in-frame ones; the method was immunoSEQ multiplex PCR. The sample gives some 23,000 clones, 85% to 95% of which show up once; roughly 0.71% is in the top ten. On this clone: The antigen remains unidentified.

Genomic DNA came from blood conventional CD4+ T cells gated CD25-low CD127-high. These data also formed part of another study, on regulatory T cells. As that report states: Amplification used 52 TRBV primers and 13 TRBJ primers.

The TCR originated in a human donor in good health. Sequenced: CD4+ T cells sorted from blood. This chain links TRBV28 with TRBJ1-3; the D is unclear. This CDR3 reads CASSIPTGSSGNTIYF. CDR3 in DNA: TGTGCCAGCAGCATCCCCACCGGAAGCTCTGGAAACACCATATATTTT.